Detailed here is one TCR beta chain. The sample is drawn from a study of cytomegalovirus exposure and HLA in healthy donors. The CDR3 is 15 residues long. Trimming cost V 1 base and J 4 bases, with 13 bases left between them. Germline CDR1 is SGHTA and CDR2 is FQGNSA. Both 60 Vbeta primers and 13 Jbeta primers went into the PCR. Sequencing was performed with immunoSEQ multiplex PCR; in TCRdb, only in-frame clones are kept and a portion is missing. The data show some 150,000 clones, 70% to 85% seen once. The source is a middle-aged man in good health and CMV-seropositive. This chain uses TRBV7-2 with TRBJ1-2; possible D gene TRBD1, 5 bases. Sequenced sample: PBMCs. The CDR3 DNA reads TGTGCCAGCAGCTTAGTGGGGGGGTTTGGCTATGGCTACACCTTC. This translates into CASSLVGGFGYGYTF.